The 20 T cell receptor beta chains below all came from one sample that was sequenced in a study of T cells after yellow fever vaccination. TCRdb reprocessed the 5' RACE reads via MiXCR and lists one record per CDR3 protein. The sample includes some 600,000 distinct CDR3 sequences, over 9% of them seen just once. The sequenced sample was PBMCs, obtained on the day of the yellow fever booster vaccination. The source is a young man who received the YFV17D yellow fever vaccine.

V and J are TRBV20-1 and TRBJ2-2; the match to TRBD2 covers 15 bases. J gave up 3 bases and V 1 base, and 6 bases lay outside the gene matches. This CDR3 has 18 amino acids. Per germline, CDR1 DFQATT and CDR2 SNEGSKA (reference sequence). CDR3 sequence reads: CSARVWTSGRDDTGELFF. DNA of the CDR3: TGCAGTGCTAGAGTCTGGACTAGCGGGAGGGACGACACCGGGGAGCTGTTTTTT.

This clonotype was recorded a few times. The gene calls are TRBV5-4 and TRBJ1-1; tentative D call: TRBD1 (6 bases). This CDR3 region has 15 residues. Trimming left V 2 bases short and J 5 bases short, with 16 bases between. Germline V lookup: CDR1 SGHNT, CDR2 YYREEE (reference sequence). CDR3 residues: CASSFPDRRRTEAFF. The CDR3 DNA follows: TGTGCCAGCAGCTTCCCCGACAGGCGGCGTACTGAAGCTTTCTTT.

This chain joins TRBV23-1 and TRBJ2-1; the match to TRBD2 covers 8 bases. TRBV23-1 is annotated as an ORF whose role is uncertain. The junction had 12 bases not matched to a gene; V was cut back by 8 bases and J by 6 bases. The CDR3 sequence is 15 residues long. CDR3 residues: CASGRAGERSNEQFF. For the CDR3, the DNA is TGCGCCAGCGGTCGAGCGGGAGAACGGAGCAATGAGCAGTTCTTC.

This clonotype was found many times. V is TRBV6-5 and J is TRBJ2-2; D uncertain. The length of the CDR3 is 11 residues. Germline CDR1 and CDR2: MNHEY and SVGAGI. V was clipped by 5 bases and J by 6 bases, with 4 bases between them. This CDR3 reads CASSRSGELFF. CDR3 in DNA: TGTGCCAGCAGTCGGTCCGGGGAGCTGTTTTTT.

This clonotype was seen at least ten times. The chain links TRBV28 to TRBJ2-7; 10 nucleotides line up with TRBD1. In germline, CDR1 is MDHEN, CDR2 SYDVKM. CDR3 length: 17 residues. The V segment lost 6 bases and the J segment 3 bases; nucleotides outside the gene matches: 14. As DNA, the CDR3 is TGTGCCAGCAGCCAACGTACCGGGACAGGGGTATTCTACGAGCAGTACTTC. This translates into CASSQRTGTGVFYEQYF.

The V call is TRBV25-1, the J call TRBJ1-4, with D hard to call. Germline CDR1 reads MGHDK; CDR2 reads SYGVNS. The length of the CDR3 is 13 residues. The V gene lost 3 bases and the J gene lost 8 bases, with 10 bases spanning the gap. CDR3 residues: CASSELEWEKLFF. The CDR3 DNA reads TGTGCCAGCAGTGAGCTCGAGTGGGAAAAACTGTTTTTT. The variable domain in full, with the rest retrieved from reference TRBV25-1 and TRBJ1-4, is EADIYQTPRYLVIGTGKKITLECSQTMGHDKMYWYQQDPGMELHLIHYSYGVNSTEKGDLSSESTVSRIRTEHFPLTLESARPSHTSQYLCASSELEWEKLFFGSGTQLSVL.

This clonotype was counted only a few times. The chain has TRBV5-6 and TRBJ2-5, with TRBD2 matching 10 bases. V lost 1 base and J lost 5; bases outside the gene matches: 14. The CDR3 runs to 18 residues. Germline V CDR1 and CDR2: SGHDT, YYEEEE. The CDR3 DNA reads TGTGCCAGCAGCTTGATCCGTATTGGGCTAGCGGGAGTTGAGACCCAGTACTTC. Amino acid sequence: CASSLIRIGLAGVETQYF.

The V and J genes are TRBV30 and TRBJ2-5, with D tentatively TRBD1 (5 bases). Trimming took 5 bases from V and 1 from J, leaving 14 bases between them. From germline, CDR1 is GTSNPN and CDR2 SVGIG (reference sequence). This CDR3 is built from 14 residues. The chain's CDR3 is CAWVEPGFQETQYF. The DNA for the CDR3 is TGTGCCTGGGTAGAGCCAGGGTTCCAAGAGACCCAGTACTTC.

This clonotype was counted a few times. The rearrangement links TRBV7-2 to TRBJ2-7; D is unclear. Per the germline V gene, CDR1 is SGHTA and CDR2 is FQGNSA. V was shortened by 5 bases and J by 4 bases, with 9 bases between the two germline ends. This CDR3 comprises 12 residues. Written as DNA, the CDR3 is TGTGCCAGCAGCACGCTCCAATACGAGCAGTACTTC. The encoded protein is CASSTLQYEQYF.

This clonotype was counted a few times. V is TRBV7-2 and J is TRBJ2-7; the D gene could be TRBD1 or TRBD2 (5 bases each). Looked up from germline, CDR1 is SGHTA and CDR2 is FQGNSA. The V end was cut by 5 bases, the J end by 9 bases, with 17 bases between. The CDR3 extends over 13 amino acids. CDR3 sequence reads: CASSPSRTGGQYF. The CDR3 DNA is TGTGCCAGCAGCCCCTCACGGACTGGGGGGCAGTACTTC.

The chain couples TRBV7-3 to TRBJ1-6, with a weak D call TRBD1 (5 bases). V lost 2 bases, J lost 9 bases, and 14 bases lay in between. CDR1 and CDR2 from the germline V gene are SGHTA and FQGTGA. This CDR3 comprises 15 residues. This chain's CDR3 is CASSLFRGSISPLHF. CDR3 sequence (DNA): TGTGCCAGCAGCTTATTTAGGGGTTCGATTTCACCCCTCCACTTT.

This sequence joins TRBV29-1 and TRBJ2-7, with TRBD2 identical over 7 bases. CDR3 size: 15 residues. From germline, CDR1 is SQVTM and CDR2 ANQGSEA. V lost 4 bases, J lost 1 base, and 10 bases stayed unmatched. The CDR3 nucleotides are TGCAGCGTTGTAACCCCTAGCGGTATTTCCTACGAGCAGTACTTC. Translating gives CSVVTPSGISYEQYF.

The chain has TRBV5-1 and TRBJ2-1; no clear D gene. In germline, CDR1 is SGHRS, CDR2 YFSETQ. The CDR3 spans 15 residues. Between the trimmed V and J ends, which lost 6 bases and 0 bases, there was a span of 13 bases. The CDR3, as DNA: TGCGCCAGCACCGCTTCGGCCAGCTCCTACAATGAGCAGTTCTTC. Translated, it gives CASTASASSYNEQFF. Full variable domain (outside the CDR3, taken from reference TRBV5-1 and TRBJ2-1): KAGVTQTPRYLIKTRGQQVTLSCSPISGHRSVSWYQQTPGQGLQFLFEYFSETQRNKGNFPGRFSGRQFSNSRSEMNVSTLELGDSALYLCASTASASSYNEQFFGPGTRLTVL.

V usage is TRBV24-1 and J usage is TRBJ2-2; D is perhaps TRBD1 (7 bases). V was pared by 8 bases and J by 2 bases, with 23 bases between. The length of the CDR3 is 18 residues. The germline gives CDR1 KGHDR, CDR2 SFDVKD. For the CDR3, the DNA is TGTGCCACCACCGACGTCAGGGGGGCGAGGGGTAACACCGGGGAGCTGTTTTTT. This encodes CATTDVRGARGNTGELFF.

The rearrangement uses TRBV5-1 and TRBJ2-2; 10 bases align to TRBD1. The germline CDR1 and CDR2 sequences are SGHRS and YFSETQ. CDR3 length: 15 amino acids. The junction had 6 bases not matched to a gene; V was cut back by 4 bases and J by 6 bases. CDR3 region: CASSQDRGLSGELFF. CDR3 DNA: TGCGCCAGCAGCCAAGACAGGGGGCTTTCCGGGGAGCTGTTTTTT.

The chain links TRBV18 to TRBJ2-1; a possible D gene is TRBD2 (6 bases). The CDR3 is made up of 12 amino acids. V was cut by 5 bases and J by 9 bases, with 11 bases left in between. Per the germline V gene, CDR1 is KGHSH and CDR2 is LQKENI. DNA for the CDR3: TGTGCCAGCTCAGGCGGGAACCGTGAGCAGTTCTTC. Translation: CASSGGNREQFF.

CDR3 amino acids: CASSLDTGKQFF. The CDR3 DNA is TGTGCCAGCAGCTTAGATACGGGGAAGCAGTTCTTC. The chain has TRBV11-2 and TRBJ2-1; the D gene is possibly TRBD2 (5 bases). Trimming shortened V by 0 bases and J by 11 bases, and 8 bases separated the two germline ends. Germline loops: CDR1 SGHAT, CDR2 FQNNGV. The CDR3 is 12 residues long.

The rearrangement uses TRBV5-1 and TRBJ1-1, with D hard to call. Germline V gene lookup returns CDR1 SGHRS and CDR2 YFSETQ. This CDR3 region has 15 residues. Trimming removed 0 bases at V and 0 bases at J, with 9 bases between. The CDR3 here is CASSLEAQLNTEAFF. CDR3 DNA: TGCGCCAGCAGCTTGGAGGCTCAGTTGAACACTGAAGCTTTCTTT. The full variable domain, its missing parts supplied by reference TRBV5-1 and TRBJ1-1, is KAGVTQTPRYLIKTRGQQVTLSCSPISGHRSVSWYQQTPGQGLQFLFEYFSETQRNKGNFPGRFSGRQFSNSRSEMNVSTLELGDSALYLCASSLEAQLNTEAFFGQGTRLTVV.

In this sample, this clonotype turned up many times. Its ends do not fully match the called genes, so a read error is possible. J is TRBJ2-1 and V is TRBV7-7, with 11 nucleotides matching TRBD1. In germline, CDR1 is SSHAT, CDR2 FNYEAQ (reference sequence). CDR3 length: 15 residues. Written as DNA, the CDR3 is TGTGCTAGCAGCTTAGGACAGGGGGCGCGTAATGAGCAGTTCTTC. This translates into CASSLGQGARNEQFF.

The chain has TRBV5-5 and TRBJ2-7, with TRBD2 matching 10 bases. Per the germline V gene, CDR1 is SGHKS and CDR2 is YYEKEE (reference sequence). Unmatched junction bases numbered 8, after V lost 6 bases and J lost 2 bases. The CDR3 is 15 residues long. Here the CDR3 DNA reads TGTGCCAGCATCATCGGGACTAGCGCCACCTACGAGCAGTACTTC. Residues: CASIIGTSATYEQYF.